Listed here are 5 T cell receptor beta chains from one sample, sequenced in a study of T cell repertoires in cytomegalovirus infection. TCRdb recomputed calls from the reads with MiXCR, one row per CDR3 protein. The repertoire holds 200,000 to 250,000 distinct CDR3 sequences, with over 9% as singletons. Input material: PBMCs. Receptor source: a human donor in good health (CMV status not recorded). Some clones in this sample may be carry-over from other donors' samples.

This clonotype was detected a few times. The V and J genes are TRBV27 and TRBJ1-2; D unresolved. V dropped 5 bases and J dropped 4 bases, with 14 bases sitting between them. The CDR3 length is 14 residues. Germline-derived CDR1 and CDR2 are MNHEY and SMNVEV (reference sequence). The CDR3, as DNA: TGTGCCAGCAGTCCAGTCCGGGAGAGCTATGGCTACACCTTC. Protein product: CASSPVRESYGYTF.

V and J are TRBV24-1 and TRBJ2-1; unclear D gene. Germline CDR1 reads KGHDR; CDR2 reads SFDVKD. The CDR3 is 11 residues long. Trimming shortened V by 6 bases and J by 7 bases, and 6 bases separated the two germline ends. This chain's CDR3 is CATSRLNEQFF. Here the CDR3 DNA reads TGTGCCACCAGTCGGTTAAATGAGCAGTTCTTC.

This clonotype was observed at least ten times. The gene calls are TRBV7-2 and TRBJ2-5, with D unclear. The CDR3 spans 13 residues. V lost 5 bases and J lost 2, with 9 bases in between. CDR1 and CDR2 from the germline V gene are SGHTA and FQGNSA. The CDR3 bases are TGTGCCAGCAGCCCGTACTATCAAGAGACCCAGTACTTC. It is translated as CASSPYYQETQYF.

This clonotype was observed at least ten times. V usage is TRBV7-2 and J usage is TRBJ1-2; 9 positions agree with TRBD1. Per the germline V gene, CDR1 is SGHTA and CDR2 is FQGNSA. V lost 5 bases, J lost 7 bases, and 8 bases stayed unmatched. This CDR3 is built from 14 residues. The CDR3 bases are TGTGCCAGCAGCCCAGCGGACAGGGGCCGTGGCTACACCTTC. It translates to CASSPADRGRGYTF.

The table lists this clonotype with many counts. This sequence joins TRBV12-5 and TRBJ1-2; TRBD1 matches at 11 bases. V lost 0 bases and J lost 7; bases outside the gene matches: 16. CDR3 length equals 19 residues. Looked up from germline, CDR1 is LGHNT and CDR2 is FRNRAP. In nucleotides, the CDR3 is TGTGCTAGTGGTTTGGTTGCAGGAGGACAGGGGGCTCTTAAGTCTGGCTACACCTTC. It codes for CASGLVAGGQGALKSGYTF.